The T cell receptor (beta chain) under discussion was sequenced for a study of beta chain features in type 1 diabetes. About the study: Patients were similar to healthy donors in age and gender (as well as in cell yields).

This clone has just a few counts. Its antigen is currently unknown. Study-wide points: A possible short-template PCR bias applies equally to patients and controls. Shortening that was moderate but significant affected the TCRB CDR3s of Type 1 diabetes patients in all four CD4+ subsets. There was no resolution here of whether HLA type influences TCRB rearrangement.

TCRB transcripts that were expressed got sequenced, as all of the isolated RNA had been reverse transcribed. TCRdb's copy holds only in-frame clones and misses some; the assay was immunoSEQ multiplex PCR. Among over 150,000 clones listed, 9% to 12% were seen once. The receptor's source is a man aged 25 to 45 with type 1 diabetes. The specimen was central memory CD4+ T cells from blood.

The CDR3 region has the DNA TGCGCCAGCAGCCAAGGGCGGAGCCACCACACTGAAGCTTTCTTT. It codes for CASSQGRSHHTEAFF. The V call is TRBV4-3, the J call TRBJ1-1; no definite D call. The germline gives CDR1 LGHNA, CDR2 YSLEER. V lost 1 base and J 3 bases, leaving 12 bases between the germline ends. This CDR3 is 15 amino acids long.